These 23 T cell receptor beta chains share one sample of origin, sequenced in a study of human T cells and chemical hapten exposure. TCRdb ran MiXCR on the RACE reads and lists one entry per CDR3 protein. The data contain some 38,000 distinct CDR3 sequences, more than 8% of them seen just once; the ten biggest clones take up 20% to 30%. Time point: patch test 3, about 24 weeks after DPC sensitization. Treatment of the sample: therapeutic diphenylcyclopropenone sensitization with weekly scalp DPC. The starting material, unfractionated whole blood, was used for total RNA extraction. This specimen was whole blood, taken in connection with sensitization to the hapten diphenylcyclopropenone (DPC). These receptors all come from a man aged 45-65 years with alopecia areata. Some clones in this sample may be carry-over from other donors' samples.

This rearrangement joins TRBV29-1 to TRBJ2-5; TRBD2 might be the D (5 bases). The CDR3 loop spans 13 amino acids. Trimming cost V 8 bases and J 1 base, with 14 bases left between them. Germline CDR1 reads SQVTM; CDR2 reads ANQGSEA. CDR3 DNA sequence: TGCAGCTCAGATGGGAGTTCCCAAGAGACCCAGTACTTC. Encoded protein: CSSDGSSQETQYF.

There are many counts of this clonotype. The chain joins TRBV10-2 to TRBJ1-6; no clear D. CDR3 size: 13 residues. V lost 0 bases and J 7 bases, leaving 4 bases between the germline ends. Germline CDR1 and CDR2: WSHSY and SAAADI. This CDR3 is CASSESVNSPLHF. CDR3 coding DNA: TGCGCCAGCAGTGAGTCGGTAAATTCACCCCTCCACTTT.

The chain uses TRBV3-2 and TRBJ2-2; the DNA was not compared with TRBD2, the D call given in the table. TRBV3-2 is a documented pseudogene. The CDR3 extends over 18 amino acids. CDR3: CASSQVTSGALNTGELFF. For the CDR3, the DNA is TGTGCCAGCAGCCAAGTGACTAGCGGGGCCCTTAACACCGGGGAGCTGTTTTTT.

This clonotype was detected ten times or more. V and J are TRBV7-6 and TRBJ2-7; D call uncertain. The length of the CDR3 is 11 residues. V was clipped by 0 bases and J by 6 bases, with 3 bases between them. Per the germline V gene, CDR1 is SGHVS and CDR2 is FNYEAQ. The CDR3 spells CASSLATEQYF. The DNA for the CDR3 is TGTGCCAGCAGCTTAGCGACCGAGCAGTACTTC. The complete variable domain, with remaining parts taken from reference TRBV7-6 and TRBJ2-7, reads GAGVSQSPRYKVTKRGQDVALRCDPISGHVSLYWYRQALGQGPEFLTYFNYEAQQDKSGLPNDRFSAERPEGSISTLTIQRTEQRDSAMYRCASSLATEQYFGPGTRLTVT.

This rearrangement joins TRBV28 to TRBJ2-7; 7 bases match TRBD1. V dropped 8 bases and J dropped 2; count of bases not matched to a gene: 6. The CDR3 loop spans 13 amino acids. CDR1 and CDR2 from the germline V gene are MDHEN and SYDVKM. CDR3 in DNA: TGTGCCAGCGGATACGGGACAGCCTACGAGCAGTACTTC. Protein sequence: CASGYGTAYEQYF.

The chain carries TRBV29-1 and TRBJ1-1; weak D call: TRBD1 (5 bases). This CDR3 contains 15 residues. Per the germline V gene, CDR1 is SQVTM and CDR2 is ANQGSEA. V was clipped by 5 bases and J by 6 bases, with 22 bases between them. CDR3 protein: CSVYPGGNRFPEAFF. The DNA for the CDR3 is TGCAGCGTTTACCCCGGGGGTAATAGGTTCCCTGAAGCTTTCTTT.

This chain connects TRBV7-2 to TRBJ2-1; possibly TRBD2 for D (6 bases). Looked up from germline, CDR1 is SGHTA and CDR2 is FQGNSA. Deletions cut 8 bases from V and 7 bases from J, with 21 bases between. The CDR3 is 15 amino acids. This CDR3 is CASSRVRELANEQFF. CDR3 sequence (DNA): TGTGCCAGCTCAAGGGTCCGGGAGTTAGCGAATGAGCAGTTCTTC.

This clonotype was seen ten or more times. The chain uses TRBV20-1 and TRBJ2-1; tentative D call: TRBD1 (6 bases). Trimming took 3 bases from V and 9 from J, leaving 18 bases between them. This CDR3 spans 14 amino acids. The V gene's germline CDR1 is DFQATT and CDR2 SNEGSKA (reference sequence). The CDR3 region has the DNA TGCAGTGCTAGGGATCCCGGGACATCGAGTGAGCAGTTCTTC. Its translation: CSARDPGTSSEQFF.

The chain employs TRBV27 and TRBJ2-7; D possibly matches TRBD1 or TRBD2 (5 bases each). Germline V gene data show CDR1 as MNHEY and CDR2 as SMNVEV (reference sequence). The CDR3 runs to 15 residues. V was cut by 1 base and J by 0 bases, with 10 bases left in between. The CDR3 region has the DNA TGTGCCAGCAGTTTATTGGGGGAGAGCTCCTACGAGCAGTACTTC. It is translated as CASSLLGESSYEQYF.

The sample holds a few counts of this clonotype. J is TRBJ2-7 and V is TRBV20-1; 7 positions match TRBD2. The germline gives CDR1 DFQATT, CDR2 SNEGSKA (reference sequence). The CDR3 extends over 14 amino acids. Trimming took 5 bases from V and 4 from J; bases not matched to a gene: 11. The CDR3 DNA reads TGCAGTGCTCTTCCGGGACTACAACATTACGAGCAGTACTTC. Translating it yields CSALPGLQHYEQYF.

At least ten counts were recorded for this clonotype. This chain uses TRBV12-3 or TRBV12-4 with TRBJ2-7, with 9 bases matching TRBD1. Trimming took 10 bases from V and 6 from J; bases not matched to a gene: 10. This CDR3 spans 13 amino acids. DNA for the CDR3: TGTGCCACCCAGCCGGGACAGGGAGCCGAGCAGTACTTC. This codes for CATQPGQGAEQYF.

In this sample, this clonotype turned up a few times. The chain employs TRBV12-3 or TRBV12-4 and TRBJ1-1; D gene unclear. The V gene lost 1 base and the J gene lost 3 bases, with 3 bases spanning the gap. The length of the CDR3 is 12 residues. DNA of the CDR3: TGTGCCAGCAGTTTAGGGTACACTGAAGCTTTCTTT. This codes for CASSLGYTEAFF.

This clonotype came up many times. The CDR3 sequence is CSAGLAGDTQYF. The CDR3 bases are TGCAGTGCTGGACTAGCGGGGGATACGCAGTATTTT. J is TRBJ2-3 and V is TRBV20-1, with 12 bases matching TRBD2. CDR1 is DFQATT and CDR2 is SNEGSKA in the germline V gene (reference sequence). The junction had 0 bases not matched to a gene; V was cut back by 5 bases and J by 6 bases. The CDR3 runs to 12 residues.

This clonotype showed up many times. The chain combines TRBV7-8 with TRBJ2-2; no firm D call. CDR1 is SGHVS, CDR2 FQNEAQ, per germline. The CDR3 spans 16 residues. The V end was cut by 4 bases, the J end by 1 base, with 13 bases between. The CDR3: CASSSHTRLNTGELFF. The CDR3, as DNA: TGTGCCAGCAGCTCTCACACCAGGCTGAACACCGGGGAGCTGTTTTTT.

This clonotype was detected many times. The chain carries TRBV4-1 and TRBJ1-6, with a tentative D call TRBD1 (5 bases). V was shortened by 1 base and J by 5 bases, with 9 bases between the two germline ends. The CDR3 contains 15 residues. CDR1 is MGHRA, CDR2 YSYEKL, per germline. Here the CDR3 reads CASSQARGDNSPLHF. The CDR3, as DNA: TGCGCCAGCAGCCAAGCTCGGGGGGATAATTCACCCCTCCACTTT.

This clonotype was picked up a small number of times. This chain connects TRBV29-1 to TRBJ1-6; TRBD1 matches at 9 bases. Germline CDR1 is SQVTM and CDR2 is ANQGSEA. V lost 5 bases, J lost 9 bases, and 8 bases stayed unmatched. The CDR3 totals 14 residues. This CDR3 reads CSVRSGQGVSPLHF. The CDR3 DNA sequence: TGCAGCGTTCGGTCGGGACAGGGCGTTTCACCCCTCCACTTT.

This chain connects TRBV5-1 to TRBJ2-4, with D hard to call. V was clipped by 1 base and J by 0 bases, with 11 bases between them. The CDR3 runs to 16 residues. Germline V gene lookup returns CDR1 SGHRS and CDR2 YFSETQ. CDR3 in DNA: TGCGCCAGCAGCTTGCTTGGCCTCGCAGCCAAAAACATTCAGTACTTC. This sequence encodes CASSLLGLAAKNIQYF. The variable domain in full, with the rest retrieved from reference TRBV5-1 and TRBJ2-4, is KAGVTQTPRYLIKTRGQQVTLSCSPISGHRSVSWYQQTPGQGLQFLFEYFSETQRNKGNFPGRFSGRQFSNSRSEMNVSTLELGDSALYLCASSLLGLAAKNIQYFGAGTRLSVL.

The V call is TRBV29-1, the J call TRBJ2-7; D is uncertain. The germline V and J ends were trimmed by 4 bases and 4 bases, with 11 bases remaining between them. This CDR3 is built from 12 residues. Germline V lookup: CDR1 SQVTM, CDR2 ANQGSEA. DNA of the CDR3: TGCAGCGTTGCCGCCAATCGGTACGAGCAGTACTTC. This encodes CSVAANRYEQYF.

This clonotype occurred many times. The CDR3, as DNA: TGCGCCAGCAGCTTGCTTTTCGGGGGAGGCCACGAGCAGTACTTC. Amino acid sequence: CASSLLFGGGHEQYF. The chain joins TRBV5-1 to TRBJ2-7; possible D gene TRBD2, 6 bases. V was trimmed by 1 base and J by 5 bases, leaving 16 bases between them. This CDR3 is built from 15 residues. Germline V gene lookup returns CDR1 SGHRS and CDR2 YFSETQ.

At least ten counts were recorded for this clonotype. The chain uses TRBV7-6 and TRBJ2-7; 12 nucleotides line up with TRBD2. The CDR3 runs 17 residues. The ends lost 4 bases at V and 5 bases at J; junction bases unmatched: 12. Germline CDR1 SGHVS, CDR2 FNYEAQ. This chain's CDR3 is CASSWFLAGGPNDEQYF. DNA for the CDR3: TGTGCCAGCAGCTGGTTCCTAGCGGGAGGGCCCAACGACGAGCAGTACTTC.

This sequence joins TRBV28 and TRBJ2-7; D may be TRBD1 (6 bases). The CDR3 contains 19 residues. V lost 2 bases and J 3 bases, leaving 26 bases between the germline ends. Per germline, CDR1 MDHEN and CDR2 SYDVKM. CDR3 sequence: CASSLKLWDTTNYYYEQYF. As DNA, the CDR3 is TGTGCCAGCAGTTTAAAACTATGGGACACGACGAATTACTACTACGAGCAGTACTTC. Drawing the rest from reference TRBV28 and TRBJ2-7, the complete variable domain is DVKVTQSSRYLVKRTGEKVFLECVQDMDHENMFWYRQDPGLGLRLIYFSYDVKMKEKGDIPEGYSVSREKKERFSLILESASTNQTSMYLCASSLKLWDTTNYYYEQYFGPGTRLTVT.

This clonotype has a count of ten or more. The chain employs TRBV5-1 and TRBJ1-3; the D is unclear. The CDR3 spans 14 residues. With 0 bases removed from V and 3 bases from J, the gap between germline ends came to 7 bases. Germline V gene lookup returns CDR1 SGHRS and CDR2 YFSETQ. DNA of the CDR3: TGCGCCAGCAGCTTGGTCGGAGATGGAAACACCATATATTTT. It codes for CASSLVGDGNTIYF.

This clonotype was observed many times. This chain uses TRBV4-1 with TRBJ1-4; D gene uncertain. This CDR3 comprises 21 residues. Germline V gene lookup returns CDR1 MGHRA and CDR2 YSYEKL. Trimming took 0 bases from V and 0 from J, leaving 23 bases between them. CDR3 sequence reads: CASSQDRLGSTDLATNEKLFF. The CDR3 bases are TGCGCCAGCAGCCAAGATCGGCTCGGCAGTACAGACCTTGCAACTAATGAAAAACTGTTTTTT.